This T cell receptor (beta chain) derives from a study of T-cell reconstitution after alpha-beta-depleted transplantation in children. Study-level findings and limits: Roughly two months post-transplant, alpha-beta T cells reportedly originated from several hundred graft clones that had expanded. A year had passed since transplant, and T-cell counts and diversity by then came mostly from newly produced T cells. After transplant, high TCRbeta diversity at day 60 in some patients arose from surviving recipient T cells and thymic progenitors.

The V gene lost 1 base and the J gene lost 8 bases, with 11 bases spanning the gap. This CDR3 has 13 amino acids. A remark on this clonotype: What it binds is unknown.

TCRbeta library preparation incorporated unique molecular identifiers. TCRdb used MiXCR to reprocess the PCR reads, holding one entry per CDR3 protein. The table shows some 48,000 distinct CDR3 sequences, with 5.8% occurring only once. This sample comprised PBMCs, mostly from graft donor cells, obtained 60 days after TCRalphabeta/CD19-depleted stem cell transplant. The receptor was isolated from a female patient younger than 10 who had a stem cell transplant for aplastic anemia, so the T cells may come from the graft donor. The chain couples TRBV12-3 or TRBV12-4 to TRBJ1-2; D gene unclear. CDR3 sequence: CASSLVLSYGYTF. The CDR3 DNA is TGTGCCAGCAGTTTAGTTTTATCCTACGGCTACACCTTC.